The 18 T cell receptor beta chains presented below share a single source sample, sequenced in a study of blood T cell repertoires in COVID-19 (dated by TCRdb to about 2020). Library creation used the immunoSEQ multiplex PCR assay. TCRdb carries this immuneACCESS record with in-frame sequences only. Its versions omit some clonotypes, under half of them owing to an unresolved V gene in the studies checked, with the rest unexplained. A total of 300,000 to 450,000 clones appear in this sample, around 85% of them only once. Of the sample, around 3.4% is held by the ten largest clones. The sequencing input was peripheral blood. The receptors shown here come from a woman aged 18-29 years with acute or convalescent COVID-19.

The chain combines TRBV6-5 with TRBJ1-5; 9 positions match TRBD1. Germline assignment: CDR1 MNHEY and CDR2 SVGAGI. Trimming at V came to 5 bases and at J to 5 bases, leaving 7 bases not matched to a gene. This CDR3 has 15 amino acids. Here the CDR3 DNA reads TGTGCCAGCAGTCCATGGACAGGGGAATATCAGCCCCAGCATTTT. Its translation is CASSPWTGEYQPQHF.

This chain uses TRBV28 with TRBJ1-2; D might be TRBD1 (5 bases). V lost 5 bases and J 8 bases, leaving 21 bases between the germline ends. Germline V gene lookup returns CDR1 MDHEN and CDR2 SYDVKM. The length of the CDR3 is 15 residues. The CDR3 coding sequence is TGTGCCAGCAGTCCCAGAATTCGCAGGGCTCGGGGCTACACCTTC. This encodes CASSPRIRRARGYTF.

This clone occurred a few times. The chain has TRBV12-5 and TRBJ1-5; TRBD1 matches 8 bases. Germline lookup yields CDR1 LGHNT and CDR2 FRNRAP. The CDR3 is made up of 12 amino acids. With 7 bases clipped from V and 5 bases from J, the junction kept 1 base outside the gene matches. The CDR3 protein is CASAQGDQPQHF. The CDR3 nucleotides read TGTGCTAGTGCACAGGGGGATCAGCCCCAGCATTTT.

This clone came up once. This rearrangement joins TRBV9 to TRBJ1-2; 8 bases agree with TRBD1. The CDR3 totals 17 residues. V shed 0 bases and J 7 bases; nucleotides not matched to a gene: 14. Germline CDR1 and CDR2: SGDLS and YYNGEE. This chain's CDR3 is CASSVGVAGGAGPGYTF. CDR3 sequence (DNA): TGTGCCAGCAGCGTAGGGGTGGCAGGGGGCGCGGGACCTGGCTACACCTTC.

The chain has TRBV9 and TRBJ2-1; D gene ambiguous. Germline V gene lookup returns CDR1 SGDLS and CDR2 YYNGEE. CDR3 length: 13 residues. Trimming removed 0 bases at V and 7 bases at J, with 8 bases between. Here the CDR3 DNA reads TGTGCCAGCAGCGTAGGGCAGGTAAATGAGCAGTTCTTC. This codes for CASSVGQVNEQFF.

The gene calls are TRBV7-6 and TRBJ2-7; 9 nucleotides match TRBD1. There are 15 residues in the CDR3. Germline CDR1 is SGHVS and CDR2 is FNYEAQ. The V and J ends lost 5 bases and 2 bases, in that order; junction bases with no gene match: 7. This CDR3 is CASSPVGTGTYEQYF. In nucleotides, the CDR3 is TGTGCCAGCAGCCCTGTCGGGACAGGGACCTACGAGCAGTACTTC.

Notes on this clone: The same CDR3 arises from other DNA sequences in this sample as well. This chain links TRBV11-2 with TRBJ1-5, with D unclear. The CDR3 length is 13 residues. Germline lookup yields CDR1 SGHAT and CDR2 FQNNGV. With 5 bases removed from V and 0 bases from J, the gap between germline ends came to 5 bases. CDR3 in amino acids: CASSPNSNQPQHF. Written as DNA, the CDR3 is TGTGCCAGCAGCCCTAATAGCAATCAGCCCCAGCATTTT.

This chain connects TRBV6-2 or TRBV6-3 to TRBJ1-5; D gene uncertain. The CDR3 runs to 16 residues. Trimming removed 3 bases at V and 3 bases at J, with 15 bases between. CDR1 is MNHEY and CDR2 is SVGEGT in the germline V gene. CDR3 loop: CASSYSVGGHNQPQHF. The CDR3 nucleotides are TGTGCCAGCAGTTATTCAGTAGGCGGTCACAATCAGCCCCAGCATTTT.

This clone was counted a single time. The rearrangement uses TRBV2 and TRBJ2-7; 10 nucleotides align to TRBD1. Trimming removed 8 bases from V and 4 bases from J; junction bases left unmatched: 11. The CDR3 length is 15 residues. Germline-derived CDR1 and CDR2 are SNHLY and FYNNEI. The CDR3 spells CASGNPGTGDYEQYF. For the CDR3, the DNA is TGTGCCAGCGGAAACCCCGGGACAGGGGATTACGAGCAGTACTTC. The whole variable domain, filled in from reference TRBV2 and TRBJ2-7, reads EPEVTQTPSHQVTQMGQEVILRCVPISNHLYFYWYRQILGQKVEFLVSFYNNEISEKSEIFDDQFSVERPDGSNFTLKIRSTKLEDSAMYFCASGNPGTGDYEQYFGPGTRLTVT.

V and J are TRBV6-5 and TRBJ1-2; 9 nucleotides align to TRBD1. The CDR3 has 16 residues. In germline, CDR1 is MNHEY, CDR2 SVGAGI. The junction had 13 bases not matched to a gene; V was cut back by 4 bases and J by 7 bases. CDR3 sequence: CASSSGTGSKSRGYTF. In nucleotides, the CDR3 is TGTGCCAGCAGTTCCGGGACAGGGTCGAAGAGTCGTGGCTACACCTTC.

The chain has TRBV19 and TRBJ1-5, with D maybe TRBD1 (5 bases). Germline V gives CDR1 LNHDA, CDR2 SQIVND (reference sequence). The CDR3 covers 12 residues. Trimming left V 7 bases short and J 7 bases short, with 11 bases between. The DNA of the CDR3 is TGTGCCAGTAATGGGGGGGTCCAGCCCCAGCATTTT. It yields the protein CASNGGVQPQHF.

The chain carries TRBV7-9 and TRBJ1-2; TRBD1 matches at 9 bases. This CDR3 contains 14 residues. The V segment lost 1 base and the J segment 7 bases; nucleotides outside the gene matches: 4. Germline CDR1 and CDR2: SEHNR and FQNEAQ (reference sequence). The CDR3 DNA follows: TGTGCCAGCAGCTTAGGGGACAGGGTACGTGGCTACACCTTC. Its translation: CASSLGDRVRGYTF.

This chain links TRBV10-3 with TRBJ2-7; 7 nucleotides align to TRBD1. V lost 8 bases to trimming and J lost 3 bases; unmatched junction nucleotides: 10. Germline loops: CDR1 ENHRY, CDR2 SYGVKD. This CDR3 spans 14 amino acids. CDR3 sequence reads: CAIGPRDRDYEQYF. As DNA, the CDR3 is TGTGCCATCGGGCCCCGGGACAGAGACTACGAGCAGTACTTC.

The chain links TRBV2 to TRBJ1-2; 9 positions agree with TRBD1. Germline assignment: CDR1 SNHLY and CDR2 FYNNEI. The V gene end was trimmed by 7 bases and the J gene end by 6 bases; junction bases not matched to a gene: 6. The CDR3 totals 13 residues. The CDR3 loop reads CASNLDRGNGYTF. CDR3 nucleotides: TGTGCCAGCAACCTGGACAGGGGCAATGGCTACACCTTC.

J is TRBJ1-2 and V is TRBV5-6, with D unresolved. From germline, CDR1 is SGHDT and CDR2 YYEEEE. The CDR3 has 12 residues. V dropped 0 bases and J dropped 12 bases, with 12 bases sitting between them. This chain's CDR3 is CASSLGAGFHTF. The DNA of the CDR3 is TGTGCCAGCAGCTTGGGGGCAGGCTTCCACACCTTC.

The chain couples TRBV7-3 to TRBJ1-1; 7 positions match TRBD1. Germline V gene data show CDR1 as SGHTA and CDR2 as FQGTGA. V was pared by 4 bases and J by 4 bases, with 6 bases of the junction left unmatched. There are 14 residues in the CDR3. CDR3 region: CASSSDRWSTEAFF. The CDR3 DNA reads as TGTGCCAGCAGCTCGGACAGGTGGAGCACTGAAGCTTTCTTT.

This sequence joins TRBV2 and TRBJ1-1, with a possible D match to TRBD1 (5 bases). CDR3 length equals 13 residues. CDR1 and CDR2 (germline): SNHLY, FYNNEI. The V end lost 5 bases, the J end lost 4 bases, and 11 bases lay between the germline ends. CDR3 bases: TGTGCCAGCAGTTCCAGGGTGGGCACTGAAGCTTTCTTT. This codes for CASSSRVGTEAFF.

This chain uses TRBV9 with TRBJ1-2, with 8 bases lining up with TRBD1. The CDR3 covers 16 residues. V shed 4 bases, J shed 3 bases, and the junction held 11 bases outside the gene matches. Looked up from germline, CDR1 is SGDLS and CDR2 is YYNGEE. CDR3 sequence (DNA): TGTGCCAGCAGCAGGGGGTACAGGGGGAAAGACTATGGCTACACCTTC. Protein: CASSRGYRGKDYGYTF.